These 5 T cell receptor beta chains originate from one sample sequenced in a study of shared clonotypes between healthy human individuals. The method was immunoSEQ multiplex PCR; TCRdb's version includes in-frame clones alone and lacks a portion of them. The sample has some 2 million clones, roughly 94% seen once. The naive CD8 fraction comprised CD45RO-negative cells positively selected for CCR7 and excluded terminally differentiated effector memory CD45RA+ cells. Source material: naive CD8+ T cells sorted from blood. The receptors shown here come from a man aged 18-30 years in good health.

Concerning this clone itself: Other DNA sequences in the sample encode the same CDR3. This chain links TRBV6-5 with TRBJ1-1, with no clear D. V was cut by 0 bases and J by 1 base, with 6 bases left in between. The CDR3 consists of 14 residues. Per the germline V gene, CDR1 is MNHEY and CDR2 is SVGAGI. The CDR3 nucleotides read TGTGCCAGCAGTTACTCGGAGGGGAACACTGAAGCTTTCTTT. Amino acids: CASSYSEGNTEAFF.

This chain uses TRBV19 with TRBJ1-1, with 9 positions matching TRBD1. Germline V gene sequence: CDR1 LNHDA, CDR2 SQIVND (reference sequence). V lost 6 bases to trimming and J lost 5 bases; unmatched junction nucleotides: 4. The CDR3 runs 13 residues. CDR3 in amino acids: CASSRTGVTEAFF. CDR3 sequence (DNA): TGTGCCAGTAGCCGGACAGGGGTTACTGAAGCTTTCTTT.

The CDR3 nucleotides read TGTGCCAGCAGTGGGACAGCCCTTACTGGGACAGATACGCAGTATTTT. Translated, it gives CASSGTALTGTDTQYF. The chain carries TRBV2 and TRBJ2-3, with a possible D match to TRBD1 (6 bases). Germline V CDR1 and CDR2: SNHLY, FYNNEI. Trimming shortened V by 4 bases and J by 3 bases, and 17 bases separated the two germline ends. The CDR3 consists of 16 residues.

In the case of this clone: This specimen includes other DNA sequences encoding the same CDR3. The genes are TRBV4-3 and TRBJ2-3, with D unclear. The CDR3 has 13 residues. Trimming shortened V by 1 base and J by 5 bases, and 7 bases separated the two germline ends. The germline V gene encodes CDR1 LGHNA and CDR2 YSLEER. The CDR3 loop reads CASSQGGLDTQYF. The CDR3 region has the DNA TGCGCCAGCAGCCAAGGGGGTTTAGATACGCAGTATTTT.

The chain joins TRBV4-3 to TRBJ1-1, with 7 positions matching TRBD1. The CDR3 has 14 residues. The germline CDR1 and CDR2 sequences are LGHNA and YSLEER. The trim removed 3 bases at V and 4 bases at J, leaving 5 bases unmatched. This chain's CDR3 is CASSHQGGVTEAFF. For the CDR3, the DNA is TGCGCCAGCAGCCACCAGGGGGGGGTCACTGAAGCTTTCTTT.